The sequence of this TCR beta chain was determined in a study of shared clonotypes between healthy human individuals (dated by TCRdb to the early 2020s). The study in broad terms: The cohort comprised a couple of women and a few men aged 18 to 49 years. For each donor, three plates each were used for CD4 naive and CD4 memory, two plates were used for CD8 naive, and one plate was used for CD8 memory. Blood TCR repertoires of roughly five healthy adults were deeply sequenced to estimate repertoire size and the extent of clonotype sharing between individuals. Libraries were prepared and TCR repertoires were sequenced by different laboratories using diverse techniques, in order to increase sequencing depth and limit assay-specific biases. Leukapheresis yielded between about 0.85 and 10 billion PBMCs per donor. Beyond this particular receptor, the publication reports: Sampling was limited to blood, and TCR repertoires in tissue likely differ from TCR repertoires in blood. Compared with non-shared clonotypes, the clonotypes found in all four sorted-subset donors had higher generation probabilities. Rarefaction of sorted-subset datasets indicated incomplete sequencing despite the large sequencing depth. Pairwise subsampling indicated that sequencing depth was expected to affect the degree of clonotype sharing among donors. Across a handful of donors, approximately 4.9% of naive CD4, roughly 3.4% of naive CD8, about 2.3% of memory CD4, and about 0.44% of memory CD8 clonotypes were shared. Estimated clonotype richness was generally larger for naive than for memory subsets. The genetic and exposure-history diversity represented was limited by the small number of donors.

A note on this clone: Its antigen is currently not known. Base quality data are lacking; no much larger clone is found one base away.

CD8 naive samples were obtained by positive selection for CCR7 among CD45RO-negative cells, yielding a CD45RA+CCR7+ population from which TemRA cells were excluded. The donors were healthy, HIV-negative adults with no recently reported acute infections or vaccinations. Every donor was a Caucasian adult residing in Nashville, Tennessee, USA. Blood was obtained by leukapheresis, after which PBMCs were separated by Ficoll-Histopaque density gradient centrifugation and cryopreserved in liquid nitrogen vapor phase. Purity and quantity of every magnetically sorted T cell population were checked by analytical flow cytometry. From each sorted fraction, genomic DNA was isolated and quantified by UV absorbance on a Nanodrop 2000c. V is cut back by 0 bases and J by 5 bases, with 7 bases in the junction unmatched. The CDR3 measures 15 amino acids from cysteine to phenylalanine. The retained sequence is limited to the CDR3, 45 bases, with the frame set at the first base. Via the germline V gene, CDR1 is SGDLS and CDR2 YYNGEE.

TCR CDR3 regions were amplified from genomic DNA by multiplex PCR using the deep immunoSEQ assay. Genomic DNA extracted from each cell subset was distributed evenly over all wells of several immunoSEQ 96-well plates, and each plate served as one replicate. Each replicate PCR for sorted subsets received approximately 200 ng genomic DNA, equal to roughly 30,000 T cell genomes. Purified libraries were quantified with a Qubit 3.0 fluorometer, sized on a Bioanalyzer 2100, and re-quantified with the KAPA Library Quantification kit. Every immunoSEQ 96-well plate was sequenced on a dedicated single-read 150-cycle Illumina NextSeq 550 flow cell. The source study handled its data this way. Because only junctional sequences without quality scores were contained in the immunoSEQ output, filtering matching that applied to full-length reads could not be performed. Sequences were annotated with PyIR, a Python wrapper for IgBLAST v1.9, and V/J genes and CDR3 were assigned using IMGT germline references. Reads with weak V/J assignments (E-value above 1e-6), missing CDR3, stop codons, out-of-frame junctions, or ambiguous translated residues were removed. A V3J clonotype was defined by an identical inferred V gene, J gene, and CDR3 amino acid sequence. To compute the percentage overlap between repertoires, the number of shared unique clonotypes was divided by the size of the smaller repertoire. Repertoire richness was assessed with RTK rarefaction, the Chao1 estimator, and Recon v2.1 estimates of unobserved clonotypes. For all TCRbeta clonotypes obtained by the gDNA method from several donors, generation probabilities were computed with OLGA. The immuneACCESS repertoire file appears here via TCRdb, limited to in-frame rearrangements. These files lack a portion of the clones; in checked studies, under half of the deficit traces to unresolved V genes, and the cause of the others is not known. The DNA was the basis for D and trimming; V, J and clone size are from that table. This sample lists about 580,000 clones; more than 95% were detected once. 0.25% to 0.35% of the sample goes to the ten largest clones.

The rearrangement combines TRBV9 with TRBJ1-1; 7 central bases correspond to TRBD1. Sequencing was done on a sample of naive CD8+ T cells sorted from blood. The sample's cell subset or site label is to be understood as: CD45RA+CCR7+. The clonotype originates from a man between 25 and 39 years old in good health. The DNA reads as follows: TGTGCCAGCAGCGTAGCCGGGACAGCCTTGACTGAAGCTTTCTTT. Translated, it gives CASSVAGTALTEAFF.